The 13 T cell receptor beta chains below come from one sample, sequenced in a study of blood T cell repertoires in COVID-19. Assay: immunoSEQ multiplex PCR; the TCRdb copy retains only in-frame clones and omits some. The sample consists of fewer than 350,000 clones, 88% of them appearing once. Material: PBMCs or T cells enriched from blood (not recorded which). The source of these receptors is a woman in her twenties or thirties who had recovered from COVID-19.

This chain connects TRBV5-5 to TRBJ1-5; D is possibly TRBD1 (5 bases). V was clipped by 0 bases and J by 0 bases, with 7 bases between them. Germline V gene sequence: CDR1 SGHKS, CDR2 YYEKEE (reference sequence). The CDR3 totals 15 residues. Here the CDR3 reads CASSLGQLSNQPQHF. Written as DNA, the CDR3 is TGTGCCAGCAGCTTGGGACAGCTTAGCAATCAGCCCCAGCATTTT. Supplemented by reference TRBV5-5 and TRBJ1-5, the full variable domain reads DAGVTQSPTHLIKTRGQQVTLRCSPISGHKSVSWYQQVLGQGPQFIFQYYEKEERGRGNFPDRFSARQFPNYSSELNVNALLLGDSALYLCASSLGQLSNQPQHFGDGTRLSIL.

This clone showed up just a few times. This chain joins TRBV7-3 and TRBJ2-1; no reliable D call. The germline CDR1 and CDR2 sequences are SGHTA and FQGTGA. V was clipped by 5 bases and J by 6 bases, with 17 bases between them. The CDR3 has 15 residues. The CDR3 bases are TGTGCCAGCAGCCCAGTGGCCCAATCCACCAATGAGCAGTTCTTC. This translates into CASSPVAQSTNEQFF.

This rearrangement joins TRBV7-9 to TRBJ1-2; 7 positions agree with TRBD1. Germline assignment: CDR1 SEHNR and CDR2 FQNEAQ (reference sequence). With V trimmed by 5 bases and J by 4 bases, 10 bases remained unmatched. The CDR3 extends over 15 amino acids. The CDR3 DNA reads TGTGCCAGCAGCGGTAGACAGGGCTTCCTCTATGGCTACACCTTC. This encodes CASSGRQGFLYGYTF.

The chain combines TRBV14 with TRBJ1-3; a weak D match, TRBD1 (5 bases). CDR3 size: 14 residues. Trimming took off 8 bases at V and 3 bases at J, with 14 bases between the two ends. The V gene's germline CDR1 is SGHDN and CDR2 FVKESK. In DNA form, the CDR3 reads TGTGCCAGCGGGAAACAGGATAATGGAAACACCATATATTTT. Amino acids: CASGKQDNGNTIYF.

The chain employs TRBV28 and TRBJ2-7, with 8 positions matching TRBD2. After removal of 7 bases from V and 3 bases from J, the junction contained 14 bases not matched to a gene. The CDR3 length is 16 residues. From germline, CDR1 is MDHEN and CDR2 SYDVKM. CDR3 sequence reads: CASNYHISRGGYEQYF. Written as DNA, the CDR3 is TGTGCCAGCAACTATCATATTAGCCGGGGGGGCTACGAGCAGTACTTC.

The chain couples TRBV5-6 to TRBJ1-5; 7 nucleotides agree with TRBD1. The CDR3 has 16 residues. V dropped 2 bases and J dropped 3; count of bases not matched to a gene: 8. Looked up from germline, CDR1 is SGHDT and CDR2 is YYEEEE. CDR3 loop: CASSLNSDRLNQPQHF. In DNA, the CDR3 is TGTGCCAGCAGCTTAAATTCGGACAGGCTCAATCAGCCCCAGCATTTT.

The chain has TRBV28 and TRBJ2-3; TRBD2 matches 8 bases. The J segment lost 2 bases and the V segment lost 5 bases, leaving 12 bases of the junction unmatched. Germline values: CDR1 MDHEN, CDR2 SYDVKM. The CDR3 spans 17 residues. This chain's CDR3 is CASSPGLAGLLTDTQYF. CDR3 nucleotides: TGTGCCAGCAGTCCTGGCTTAGCGGGGTTACTCACAGATACGCAGTATTTT.

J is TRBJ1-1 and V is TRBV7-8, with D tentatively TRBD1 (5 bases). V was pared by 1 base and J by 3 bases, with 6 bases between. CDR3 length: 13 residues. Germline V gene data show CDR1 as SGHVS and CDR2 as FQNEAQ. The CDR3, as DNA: TGTGCCAGCAGCTTAGAAGGGGACACTGAAGCTTTCTTT. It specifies CASSLEGDTEAFF.

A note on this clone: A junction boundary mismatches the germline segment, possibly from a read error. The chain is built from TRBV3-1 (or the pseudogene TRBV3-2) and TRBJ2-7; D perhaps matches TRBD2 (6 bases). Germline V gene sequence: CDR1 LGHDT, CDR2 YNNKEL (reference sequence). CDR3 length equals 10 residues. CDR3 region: CASSQGGEDF. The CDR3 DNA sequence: TGTGCCAGCAGCCAAGGAGGGGAGGACTTC.

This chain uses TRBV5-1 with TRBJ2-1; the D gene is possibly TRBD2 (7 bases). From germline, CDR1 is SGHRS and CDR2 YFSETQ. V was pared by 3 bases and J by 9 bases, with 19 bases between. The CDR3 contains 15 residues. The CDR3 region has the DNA TGCGCCAGCAGCTGGGGCGGGGGCCAAGTAATTGAGCAGTTCTTC. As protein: CASSWGGGQVIEQFF.

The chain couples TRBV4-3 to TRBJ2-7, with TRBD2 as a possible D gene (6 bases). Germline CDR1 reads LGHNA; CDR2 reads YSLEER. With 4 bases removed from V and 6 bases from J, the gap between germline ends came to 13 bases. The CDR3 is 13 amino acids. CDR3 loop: CASSRSKGGEQYF. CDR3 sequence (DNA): TGCGCCAGCAGCCGATCAAAGGGAGGCGAGCAGTACTTC.

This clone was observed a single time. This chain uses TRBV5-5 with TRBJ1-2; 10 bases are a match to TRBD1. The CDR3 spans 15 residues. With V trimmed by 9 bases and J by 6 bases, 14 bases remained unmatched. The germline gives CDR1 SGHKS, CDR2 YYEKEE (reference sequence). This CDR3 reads CATAPAFGQGDGYTF. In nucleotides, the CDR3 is TGTGCCACCGCACCCGCCTTCGGACAGGGGGATGGCTACACCTTC.

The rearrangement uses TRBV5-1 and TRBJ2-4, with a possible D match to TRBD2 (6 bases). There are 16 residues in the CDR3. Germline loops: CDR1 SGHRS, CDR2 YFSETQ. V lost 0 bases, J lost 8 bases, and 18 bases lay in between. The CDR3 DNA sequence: TGCGCCAGCAGCTTGGTGGGCGGGGCCCGTGGATACATTCAGTACTTC. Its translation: CASSLVGGARGYIQYF.